Reported below is one TCR beta chain. This record comes from a study of cytomegalovirus exposure and HLA in healthy donors. Use of 60 Vbeta and 13 Jbeta primers characterized the PCR. Profiled with immunoSEQ multiplex PCR; TCRdb holds only in-frame clones, not every one. The sample yields 130,000 or so clones, 64% seen once. The TCR was taken from a woman aged 35 to 49 in good health and CMV-seronegative. The specimen sequenced was PBMCs.

In DNA form, the CDR3 reads TGCGCCAGCAGCTTGGCGTGGGGGGGACGGGACACTGAAGCTTTCTTT. Amino acids: CASSLAWGGRDTEAFF. This chain uses TRBV5-1 with TRBJ1-1, with D possibly matching TRBD1 (5 bases). The CDR3 has 16 amino acids. Germline loops: CDR1 SGHRS, CDR2 YFSETQ. Deletions cut 0 bases from V and 3 bases from J, with 15 bases between.